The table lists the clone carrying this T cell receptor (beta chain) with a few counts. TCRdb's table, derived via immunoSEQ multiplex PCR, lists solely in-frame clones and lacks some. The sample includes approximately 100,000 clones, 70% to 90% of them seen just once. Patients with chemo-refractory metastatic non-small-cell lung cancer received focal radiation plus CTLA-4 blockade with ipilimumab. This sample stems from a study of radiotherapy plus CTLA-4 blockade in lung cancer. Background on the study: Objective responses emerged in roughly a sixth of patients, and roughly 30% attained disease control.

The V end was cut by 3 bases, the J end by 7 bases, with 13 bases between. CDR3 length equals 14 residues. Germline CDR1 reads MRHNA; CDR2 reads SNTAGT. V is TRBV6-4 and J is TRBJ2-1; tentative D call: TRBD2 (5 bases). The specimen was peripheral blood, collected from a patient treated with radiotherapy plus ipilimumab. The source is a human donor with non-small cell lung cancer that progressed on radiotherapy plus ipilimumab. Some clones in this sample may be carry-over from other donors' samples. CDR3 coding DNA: TGTGCCAGCAGTGAAGTGGTCGGGGTTAATGAGCAGTTCTTC. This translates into CASSEVVGVNEQFF.